This T cell receptor (beta chain) stems from a study of cytomegalovirus exposure and HLA in healthy donors. Whole-study context: Earlier, 117 million unique TCR beta sequences were recovered from around 200 million T cells by an analysis.

With respect to this clone: Its specificity is unknown.

Study observations and caveats: Presence/absence comparisons presumed near-even sequencing depth among donors. V- and J-gene trimming of TCR beta was linked (in a later analysis) to a missense DCLRE1C variant. TCR beta V segments were, for the most part, productive about 87% or about 30% of the time in an earlier analysis.

The PCR was carried out with 60 Vbeta primers and 13 Jbeta primers. Libraries were prepared by immunoSEQ multiplex PCR; TCRdb keeps only in-frame clonotypes and omits some of them. The sample shows 75,000 to 90,000 clones, 65% to 80% of them seen only once. The CDR3 runs 20 residues. J lost 0 bases, V lost 5 bases, and 12 bases had no gene match. Germline V lookup: CDR1 PRHDT, CDR2 FYEKMQ (reference sequence). The clonotype originates from a man aged 55-75 years in good health and CMV-seronegative. Source material: PBMCs. The chain recombines TRBV13 with TRBJ2-1, with 14 bases aligning to TRBD2. CDR3 loop: CASSPDRGLAGVSSYNEQFF. CDR3 bases: TGTGCCAGCAGCCCAGACAGGGGACTAGCGGGGGTAAGCTCCTACAATGAGCAGTTCTTC.